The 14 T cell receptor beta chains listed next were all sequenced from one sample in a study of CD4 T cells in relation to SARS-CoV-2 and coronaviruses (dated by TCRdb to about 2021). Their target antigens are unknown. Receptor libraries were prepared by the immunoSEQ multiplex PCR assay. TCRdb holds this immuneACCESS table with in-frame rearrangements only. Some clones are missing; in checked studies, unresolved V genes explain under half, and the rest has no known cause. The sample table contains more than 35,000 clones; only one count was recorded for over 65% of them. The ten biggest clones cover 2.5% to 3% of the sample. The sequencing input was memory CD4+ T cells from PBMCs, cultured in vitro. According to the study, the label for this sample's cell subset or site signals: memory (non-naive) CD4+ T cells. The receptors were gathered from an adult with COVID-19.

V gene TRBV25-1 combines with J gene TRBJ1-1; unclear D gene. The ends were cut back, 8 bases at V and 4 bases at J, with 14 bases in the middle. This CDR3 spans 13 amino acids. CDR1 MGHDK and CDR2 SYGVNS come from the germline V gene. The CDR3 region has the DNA TGTGCCAGCGTCCCGGCGGGCGGCACTGAAGCTTTCTTT. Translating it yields CASVPAGGTEAFF.

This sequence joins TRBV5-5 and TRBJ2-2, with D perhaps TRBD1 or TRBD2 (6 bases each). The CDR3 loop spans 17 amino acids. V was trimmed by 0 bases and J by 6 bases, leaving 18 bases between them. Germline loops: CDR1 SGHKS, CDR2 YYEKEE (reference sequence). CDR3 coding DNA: TGTGCCAGCAGCTTGGCCGGGGGCGCGATTCTTCCCGGGGAGCTGTTTTTT. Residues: CASSLAGGAILPGELFF.

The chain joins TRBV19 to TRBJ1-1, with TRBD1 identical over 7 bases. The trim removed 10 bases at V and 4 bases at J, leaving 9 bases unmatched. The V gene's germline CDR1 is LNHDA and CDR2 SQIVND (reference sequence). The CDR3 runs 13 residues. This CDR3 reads CATRDRLITEAFF. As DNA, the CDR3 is TGTGCCACGAGGGACAGATTAATCACTGAAGCTTTCTTT.

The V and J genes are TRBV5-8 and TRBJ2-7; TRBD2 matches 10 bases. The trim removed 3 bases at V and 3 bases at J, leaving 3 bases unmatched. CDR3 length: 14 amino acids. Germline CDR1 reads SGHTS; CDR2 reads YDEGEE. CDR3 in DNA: TGTGCCAGCAGCTCACTAGCGGGGAACTACGAGCAGTACTTC. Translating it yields CASSSLAGNYEQYF. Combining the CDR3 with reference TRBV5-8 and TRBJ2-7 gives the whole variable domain EAGVTQSPTHLIKTRGQQATLRCSPISGHTSVYWYQQALGLGLQFLLWYDEGEERNRGNFPPRFSGRQFPNYSSELNVNALELEDSALYLCASSSLAGNYEQYFGPGTRLTVT.

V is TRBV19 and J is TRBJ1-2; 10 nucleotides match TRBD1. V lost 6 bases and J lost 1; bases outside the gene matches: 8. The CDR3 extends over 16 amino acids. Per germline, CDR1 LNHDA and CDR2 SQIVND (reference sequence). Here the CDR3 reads CASRNAGTGDNYGYTF. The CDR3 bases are TGTGCCAGTAGGAATGCCGGGACAGGGGATAACTATGGCTACACCTTC.

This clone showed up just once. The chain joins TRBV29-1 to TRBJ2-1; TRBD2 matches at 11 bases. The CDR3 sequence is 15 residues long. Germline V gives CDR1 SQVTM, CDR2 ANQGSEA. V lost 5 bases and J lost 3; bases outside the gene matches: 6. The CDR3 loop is CSVSRLAGYYNEQFF. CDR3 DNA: TGCAGCGTTTCAAGACTAGCGGGATACTACAATGAGCAGTTCTTC.

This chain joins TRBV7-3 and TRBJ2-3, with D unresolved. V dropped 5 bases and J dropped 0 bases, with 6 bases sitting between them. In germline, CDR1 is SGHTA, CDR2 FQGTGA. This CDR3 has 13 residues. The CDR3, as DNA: TGTGCCAGCAGCCTCCAAAGCACAGATACGCAGTATTTT. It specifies CASSLQSTDTQYF.

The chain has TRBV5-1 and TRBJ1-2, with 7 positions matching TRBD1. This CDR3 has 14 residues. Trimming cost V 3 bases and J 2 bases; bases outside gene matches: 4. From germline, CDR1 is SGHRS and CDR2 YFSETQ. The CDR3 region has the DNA TGCGCCAGCAGCTCGACAGGGTCCAACTATGGCTACACCTTC. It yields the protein CASSSTGSNYGYTF.

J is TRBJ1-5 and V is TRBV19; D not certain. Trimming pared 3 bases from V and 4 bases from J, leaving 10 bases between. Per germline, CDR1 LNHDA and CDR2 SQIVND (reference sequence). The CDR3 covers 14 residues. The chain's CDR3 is CASSIRTENQPQHF. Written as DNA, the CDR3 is TGTGCCAGTAGTATTCGGACCGAGAATCAGCCCCAGCATTTT. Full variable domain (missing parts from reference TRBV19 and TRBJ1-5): DGGITQSPKYLFRKEGQNVTLSCEQNLNHDAMYWYRQDPGQGLRLIYYSQIVNDFQKGDIAEGYSVSREKKESFPLTVTSAQKNPTAFYLCASSIRTENQPQHFGDGTRLSIL.

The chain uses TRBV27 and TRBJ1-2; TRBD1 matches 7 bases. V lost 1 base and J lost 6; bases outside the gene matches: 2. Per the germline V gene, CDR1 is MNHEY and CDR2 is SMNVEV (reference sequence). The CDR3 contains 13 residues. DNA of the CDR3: TGTGCCAGCAGTTTATTTACAGGGGATGGCTACACCTTC. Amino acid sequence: CASSLFTGDGYTF.

The CDR3 coding sequence is TGCGCCAGCAGCCCACGGGACCCAGGGGCCTCTGGAAACACCATATATTTT. Protein product: CASSPRDPGASGNTIYF. The J gene is TRBJ1-3, the V gene TRBV5-1; possible D gene TRBD1, 6 bases. CDR1 and CDR2 from the germline V gene are SGHRS and YFSETQ. The ends were cut back, 4 bases at V and 0 bases at J, with 17 bases in the middle. This CDR3 is 17 amino acids long.

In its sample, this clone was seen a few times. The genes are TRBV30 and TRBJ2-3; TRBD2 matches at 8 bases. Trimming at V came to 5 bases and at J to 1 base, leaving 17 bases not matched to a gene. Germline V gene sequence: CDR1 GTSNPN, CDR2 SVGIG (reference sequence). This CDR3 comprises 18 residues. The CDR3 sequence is CAWGTPAGGPLGTDTQYF. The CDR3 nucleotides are TGTGCCTGGGGGACCCCTGCGGGAGGACCCCTCGGCACAGATACGCAGTATTTT.

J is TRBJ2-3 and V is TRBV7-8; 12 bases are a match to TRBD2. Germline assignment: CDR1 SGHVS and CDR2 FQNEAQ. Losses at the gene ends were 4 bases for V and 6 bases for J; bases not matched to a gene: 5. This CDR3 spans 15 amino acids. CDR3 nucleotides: TGTGCCAGCAGCTCCTCTAGCGGGAGGGCGGATACGCAGTATTTT. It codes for CASSSSSGRADTQYF.

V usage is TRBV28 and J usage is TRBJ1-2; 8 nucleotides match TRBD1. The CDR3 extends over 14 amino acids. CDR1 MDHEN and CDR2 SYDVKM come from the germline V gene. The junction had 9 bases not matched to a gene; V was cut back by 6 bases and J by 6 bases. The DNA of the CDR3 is TGTGCCAGCAGACCCACAGGGGGGCAGGATGGCTACACCTTC. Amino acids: CASRPTGGQDGYTF.